These 19 T cell receptor beta chains originate from one sample sequenced in a study of post-analysis software for immune sequencing data. Study-wide results and caveats: TRBV5-6, TRBV5-1 and TRBV20-1 were among roughly five TRBV segments more frequent in patients than controls.

The antigens these receptors bind are not known. TCR beta cDNA libraries had unique molecular identifiers. TCRdb independently ran MiXCR on the PCR reads; one entry per CDR3 protein. The sample lists 820,000 or so distinct CDR3 sequences, roughly 50% occurring once. The sequencing input was blood. The receptors derive from a girl aged 10 to 17 with multiple sclerosis.

This clonotype was detected a few times. The chain employs TRBV5-1 and TRBJ2-1, with TRBD2 identical over 10 bases. Germline-derived CDR1 and CDR2 are SGHRS and YFSETQ. V dropped 4 bases and J dropped 5; count of bases not matched to a gene: 9. CDR3 size: 16 residues. The CDR3 here is CASSPDGTSVDNEQFF. DNA for the CDR3: TGCGCCAGCAGCCCGGACGGGACTAGCGTCGACAATGAGCAGTTCTTC.

The rearrangement links TRBV20-1 to TRBJ2-3, with 9 nucleotides matching TRBD2. CDR1 is DFQATT and CDR2 is SNEGSKA in the germline V gene (reference sequence). V was pared by 6 bases and J by 6 bases, with 10 bases of the junction left unmatched. CDR3 length: 14 residues. Here the CDR3 reads CSAFSGRALDTQYF. DNA of the CDR3: TGCAGTGCGTTTAGCGGGAGAGCCCTGGATACGCAGTATTTT.

The table lists this clonotype with a count of one. The chain recombines TRBV6-5 with TRBJ2-4; 7 bases are shared with TRBD2. The DNA end favors TRBJ2-7, so the J call may be wrong. CDR1 and CDR2 (germline): MNHEY, SVGAGI. The CDR3 length is 17 residues. The CDR3 region has the DNA TGTGCCAGCAGTTCACACCCGGGGCAGGCGGGGGTGATCGAGCAGTACTTC. This gives the protein CASSSHPGQAGVIEQYF.

The chain recombines TRBV12-3 or TRBV12-4 with TRBJ1-5; no firm D call. CDR3 length equals 15 residues. The V gene lost 7 bases and the J gene lost 1 base, with 14 bases spanning the gap. This chain's CDR3 is CASTRTDASNQPQHF. In nucleotides, the CDR3 is TGTGCCAGCACCCGCACCGATGCCAGCAATCAGCCCCAGCATTTT.

This clonotype appeared once. The chain combines TRBV24-1 with TRBJ2-3, with D possibly being TRBD1 (5 bases). This CDR3 contains 14 residues. Trimming cost V 3 bases and J 1 base, with 7 bases left between them. The germline V gene has CDR1 KGHDR and CDR2 SFDVKD. The CDR3 DNA follows: TGTGCCACCAGTGATACCAGGGGCACAGATACGCAGTATTTT. Residues: CATSDTRGTDTQYF.

The CDR3 protein is CSVEDPHRVRETQYF. In DNA, the CDR3 is TGCAGCGTTGAAGATCCGCACAGGGTTAGAGAGACCCAGTACTTC. This chain connects TRBV29-1 to TRBJ2-7, with D possibly matching TRBD1 (6 bases). The last part of the DNA fits TRBJ2-5 better; the J call may be wrong. This CDR3 has 15 residues. Germline loops: CDR1 SQVTM, CDR2 ANQGSEA.

V usage is TRBV29-1 and J usage is TRBJ1-1; D gene ambiguous. CDR3 size: 13 residues. Germline V gene data show CDR1 as SQVTM and CDR2 as ANQGSEA. Deletions cut 2 bases from V and 2 bases from J, with 9 bases between. This chain's CDR3 is CSVEQVVNTEAFF. In nucleotides, the CDR3 is TGCAGCGTTGAACAGGTGGTTAACACTGAAGCTTTCTTT.

The rearrangement links TRBV10-3 to TRBJ2-3, with TRBD2 matching 10 bases. V trimming: 0 bases; J trimming: 6 bases; junction bases outside the gene matches: 9. The germline V gene has CDR1 ENHRY and CDR2 SYGVKD. The CDR3 spans 17 residues. CDR3 protein: CAISESIAGGLTDTQYF. CDR3 bases: TGTGCCATCAGTGAGTCGATAGCGGGAGGTCTAACCGATACGCAGTATTTT.

This chain links TRBV20-1 with TRBJ2-3; 8 nucleotides agree with TRBD2. The CDR3 is made up of 14 amino acids. Trimming cost V 7 bases and J 2 bases; bases outside gene matches: 8. The germline gives CDR1 DFQATT, CDR2 SNEGSKA (reference sequence). The CDR3 protein is CSVNSGAHTDTQYF. The DNA for the CDR3 is TGCAGTGTCAATAGCGGGGCACACACAGATACGCAGTATTTT.

This clonotype was seen a handful of times. The chain is built from TRBV6-2 or TRBV6-3 and TRBJ2-6; TRBD1 matches 7 bases. CDR1 is MNHEY and CDR2 is SVGEGT in the germline V gene. This CDR3 comprises 19 residues. The V segment lost 6 bases and the J segment 0 bases; nucleotides outside the gene matches: 14. This CDR3 is CASRRRTTGYRSGANVLTF. CDR3 nucleotides: TGTGCCAGCAGACGAAGAACGACAGGGTACCGCTCTGGGGCCAACGTCCTGACTTTC.

This chain connects TRBV19 to TRBJ2-2; D perhaps matches TRBD1 (5 bases). With 4 bases removed from V and 3 bases from J, the gap between germline ends came to 6 bases. The CDR3 loop spans 13 amino acids. Per the germline V gene, CDR1 is LNHDA and CDR2 is SQIVND (reference sequence). The CDR3 sequence is CASSSRDTGELFF. The CDR3 DNA sequence: TGTGCCAGTAGTAGCAGGGACACCGGGGAGCTGTTTTTT.

The chain couples TRBV20-1 to TRBJ2-1; unclear D gene. This CDR3 is built from 15 residues. The V and J ends lost 0 bases and 5 bases respectively, with 14 bases between them. The germline V gene has CDR1 DFQATT and CDR2 SNEGSKA (reference sequence). Written as DNA, the CDR3 is TGCAGTGCTAGAGACCCAACCGGCGGACACAATGAGCAGTTCTTC. It codes for CSARDPTGGHNEQFF.

This clonotype has just a few counts. The gene calls are TRBV25-1 and TRBJ1-2; D is ambiguous. V lost 0 bases and J 4 bases, leaving 3 bases between the germline ends. This CDR3 has 12 residues. In germline, CDR1 is MGHDK, CDR2 SYGVNS. Here the CDR3 DNA reads TGTGCCAGCAGTGAATATAGCTATGGCTACACCTTC. It translates to CASSEYSYGYTF.

The CDR3 nucleotides are TGTGCCATCAGAGACAGTCCCTACAATGAGCAGTTCTTC. This sequence encodes CAIRDSPYNEQFF. The chain carries TRBV10-3 and TRBJ2-1; tentative D call: TRBD1 (5 bases). CDR3 length: 13 residues. Germline CDR1 ENHRY, CDR2 SYGVKD. V was clipped by 6 bases and J by 2 bases, with 8 bases between them.

The chain recombines TRBV7-9 with TRBJ1-2; no clear D gene. V dropped 4 bases and J dropped 4 bases, with 13 bases sitting between them. There are 14 residues in the CDR3. In germline, CDR1 is SEHNR, CDR2 FQNEAQ (reference sequence). The CDR3 here is CASSSDITLYGYTF. CDR3 sequence (DNA): TGTGCCAGCAGCTCCGATATTACCCTCTATGGCTACACCTTC.

The gene calls are TRBV20-1 and TRBJ2-5; 14 nucleotides line up with TRBD2. V lost 3 bases and J lost 9; bases outside the gene matches: 6. The CDR3 runs to 14 residues. Germline V gene lookup returns CDR1 DFQATT and CDR2 SNEGSKA (reference sequence). CDR3 in amino acids: CSARGLAGERAQYF. DNA for the CDR3: TGCAGTGCTAGGGGACTAGCGGGGGAAAGGGCCCAGTACTTC.

V and J are TRBV4-1 and TRBJ2-1, with TRBD1 matching 8 bases. This CDR3 comprises 14 residues. Germline CDR1 is MGHRA and CDR2 is YSYEKL. Losses at the gene ends were 2 bases for V and 6 bases for J; bases not matched to a gene: 3. The CDR3 bases are TGCGCCAGCAGCCAATTTACAGGGGGCAATGAGCAGTTCTTC. Translation gives CASSQFTGGNEQFF.

The chain couples TRBV4-1 to TRBJ1-2, with TRBD1 matching 7 bases. From germline, CDR1 is MGHRA and CDR2 YSYEKL. The V and J ends lost 0 bases and 2 bases, in that order; junction bases with no gene match: 3. This CDR3 has 15 residues. CDR3 DNA: TGCGCCAGCAGCCAAGATTCGGACAGGAACTATGGCTACACCTTC. It codes for CASSQDSDRNYGYTF.

The rearrangement uses TRBV2 and TRBJ1-1, with D tentatively TRBD1 (5 bases). This CDR3 region has 15 residues. V shed 4 bases and J shed 0 bases, with 12 bases lying between them. Germline CDR1 and CDR2: SNHLY and FYNNEI. The CDR3 sequence is CASSVDSVMNTEAFF. The CDR3 nucleotides are TGTGCCAGCAGTGTTGACAGCGTCATGAACACTGAAGCTTTCTTT. Based on the CDR3 plus reference TRBV2 and TRBJ1-1, the full variable domain is EPEVTQTPSHQVTQMGQEVILRCVPISNHLYFYWYRQILGQKVEFLVSFYNNEISEKSEIFDDQFSVERPDGSNFTLKIRSTKLEDSAMYFCASSVDSVMNTEAFFGQGTRLTVV.